Each of the 3 T cell receptor beta chains below was sequenced from the same sample in a study of cytomegalovirus exposure and HLA in healthy donors. Primers for the PCR totalled 60 Vbeta and 13 Jbeta. The data were produced by immunoSEQ multiplex PCR, yet TCRdb's version contains in-frame clones alone and is incomplete. The sample lists approximately 71,000 clones, roughly 78% occurring once. The sequenced sample was PBMCs. Receptors were obtained from a woman between 35 and 50 years old in good health and CMV-seropositive.

The genes are TRBV6-1 and TRBJ2-5, with D tentatively TRBD2 (7 bases). Deletions cut 3 bases from V and 4 bases from J, with 18 bases between. Germline assignment: CDR1 MNHNS and CDR2 SASEGT. The CDR3 consists of 16 residues. CDR3 DNA: TGTGCCAGCAGTGACCTATTAGGGGGGGGAGGAGAGACCCAGTACTTC. Its translation is CASSDLLGGGGETQYF.

The rearrangement links TRBV6-1 to TRBJ2-3, with D unresolved. The V gene's germline CDR1 is MNHNS and CDR2 SASEGT. CDR3 length: 12 residues. Trimming left V 7 bases short and J 1 base short, with 6 bases between. CDR3 loop: CASISGTDTQYF. The CDR3 bases are TGTGCCAGCATATCGGGCACAGATACGCAGTATTTT.

This clone was detected ten times or more. This chain uses TRBV29-1 with TRBJ2-1, with 10 bases identical to TRBD2. Germline CDR1 is SQVTM and CDR2 is ANQGSEA. The ends lost 3 bases at V and 0 bases at J; junction bases unmatched: 5. This CDR3 has 16 residues. The CDR3 bases are TGCAGCGTTGAGGGTAGCGGGGGGTACTCCTACAATGAGCAGTTCTTC. It is translated as CSVEGSGGYSYNEQFF.